Listed below are T cell receptor beta chains from one sample, sequenced in a study of blood T cell repertoires in COVID-19. Sequenced by immunoSEQ multiplex PCR; TCRdb stores in-frame clones only, minus some. The sample records 300,000 to 350,000 clones, nearly 90% being singletons. The source material was PBMCs or T cells enriched from blood (not recorded which). These receptors were collected from a woman in her thirties who had recovered from COVID-19. Both conserved end residues are part of each CDR3. Each record gives: clone size, V gene, D gene, J gene, CDR3 DNA, CDR3 protein. The D gene is left open where the match is weak. Some rows mark clone size as missing; the rest say once, few, many or name a class of expanded clone.

clone size: .
V gene: TRBV7-2
D gene: TRBD1
J gene: TRBJ1-1
CDR3 DNA: TGTGCCAGCAGCCCCCGACAGGGAGTGTCCACTGAAGCTTTCTTT
CDR3 protein: CASSPRQGVSTEAFF

clone size: .
V gene: TRBV27
D gene: TRBD2
J gene: TRBJ2-7
CDR3 DNA: TGTGCCAGCAGTTTTACTAGCGGGGGTTCCTACGAGCAGTACTTC
CDR3 protein: CASSFTSGGSYEQYF

clone size: .
V gene: TRBV27
D gene: .
J gene: TRBJ1-1
CDR3 DNA: TGTGCCAGCAGTTTAGGGCTTTCCACTGAAGCTTTCTTT
CDR3 protein: CASSLGLSTEAFF

clone size: .
V gene: TRBV6-5
D gene: TRBD1
J gene: TRBJ1-2
CDR3 DNA: TGTGCCACCATGGTAGGGGACAGGGATGGCTACACCTTC
CDR3 protein: CATMVGDRDGYTF

clone size: .
V gene: TRBV2
D gene: .
J gene: TRBJ1-2
CDR3 DNA: TGTGCCAGCAGTGAAGTTTCCGCAGAAACGGGAGGCTACACCTTC
CDR3 protein: CASSEVSAETGGYTF

clone size: .
V gene: TRBV18
D gene: .
J gene: TRBJ1-3
CDR3 DNA: TGTGCCAGCTCACCTAGCACGGCAAACACCATATATTTT
CDR3 protein: CASSPSTANTIYF

clone size: .
V gene: TRBV27
D gene: TRBD1
J gene: TRBJ2-7
CDR3 DNA: TGTGCCAGCAGTCTCGGACAGGGAAACTACGAGCAGTACTTC
CDR3 protein: CASSLGQGNYEQYF

clone size: .
V gene: TRBV11-3
D gene: TRBD1
J gene: TRBJ2-1
CDR3 DNA: TGTGCCAGCAGCCGGGGACAGGCGAGCTCCTACAATGAGCAGTTCTTC
CDR3 protein: CASSRGQASSYNEQFF

clone size: .
V gene: TRBV19
D gene: .
J gene: TRBJ1-1
CDR3 DNA: TGTGCCAGTGGAGGGGCCTGGGGGATGAACACTGAAGCTTTCTTT
CDR3 protein: CASGGAWGMNTEAFF

clone size: few
V gene: TRBV12-5
D gene: TRBD1
J gene: TRBJ1-2
CDR3 DNA: TGTGCTAGTGCCGGGGACAGGGGGCTTCTCTATGGCTACACCTTC
CDR3 protein: CASAGDRGLLYGYTF

clone size: .
V gene: TRBV5-1
D gene: TRBD1
J gene: TRBJ2-6
CDR3 DNA: TGCGCCAGCAGCGCAACGAACAGGGGCTCAGGGGCCAACGTCCTGACTTTC
CDR3 protein: CASSATNRGSGANVLTF

clone size: .
V gene: TRBV4-2
D gene: .
J gene: TRBJ1-3
CDR3 DNA: TGTGCCAGCAGCTCCCGGGATCTCGCTGGAAACACCATATATTTT
CDR3 protein: CASSSRDLAGNTIYF

clone size: .
V gene: TRBV24-1
D gene: .
J gene: TRBJ2-1
CDR3 DNA: TGTGCCACCAGTGAGAGGGTGTTGTCCGAGCAGTTCTTC
CDR3 protein: CATSERVLSEQFF

clone size: .
V gene: TRBV19
D gene: TRBD1
J gene: TRBJ1-1
CDR3 DNA: TGTGCCAGTAGTATGATTTGGGGGACAGTAGAAGCTTTCTTT
CDR3 protein: CASSMIWGTVEAFF